This TCR beta chain was recovered during a study of beta chain features in type 1 diabetes listed by TCRdb under 2018. In the study overall: Mean age, gender distribution, total cell number and subset yield did not differ between patients and healthy donors. Across all samples, about 110 million sorted cells were examined, and cell number per subset correlated strongly with RNA yield. In the study, TCRB repertoires of sorted circulating CD4+ T cell subsets from recently diagnosed type 1 diabetes patients were compared with those of matched healthy donors. Naive and central memory subsets were obtained from all 30 or so donors, but regulatory and stem cell-like memory subsets were isolated from only 8 patients and 8 healthy donors.

What the study reported, not specific to this receptor: Shorter templates might have been favored by PCR, but patient and control samples were amplified and corrected together, so both groups would have been affected equally by any skew. Only small numbers of individuals were included in the HLA sub-analyses, which left unresolved whether HLA type had any influence on TCRB rearrangement. Type 1 diabetes patients showed a moderate but significant shortening of TCRB CDR3 length in all four CD4+ subsets. Naive, central memory and regulatory TCRB repertoires appeared to be more similar among patients than among healthy donors. Fewer insertions and more nucleotide deletions at VDJ recombination sites were observed in patients with type 1 diabetes, implying thymic rearrangement abnormalities. Because cDNA was sequenced instead of genomic DNA, activated cells with high expression could be over-represented, although the groups did not differ in activation or CD3 levels.

Each donor gave one peripheral blood draw, averaging roughly 120 mL, which was collected into heparinised tubes. A BD FACSAria II and a panel including CD45RO, CCR7, CD25, CD127, CD95 and CD27 were used to sort naive, central memory, regulatory and stem cell-like memory CD4+ T cells. A purity above 95% was achieved for all sorted populations. PBMCs were isolated immediately by Lymphoprep density gradient centrifugation and stained directly without culture. To minimize batch effects, samples were stained and sorted in pairs, one healthy donor with one patient per experiment. This clone was seen a few times. The clone's antigen remains unknown. Base qualities are not at hand, and no much larger clone is one base apart. All of the isolated RNA was reverse transcribed with the High Capacity cDNA Reverse Transcription Kit, so expressed TCRB transcripts were sequenced. Deep immunoSEQ sequencing was applied to naive, central memory and regulatory T cell samples, giving an average of about 3.57 million total reads per sample. Sorted cells were lysed in RLT buffer, and RNA was extracted using DNase-treated RNeasy Micro or Mini kits according to cell number. Each cell subset was processed separately to prevent cross-contamination, with patient and healthy donor samples processed together. Using the immunoSEQ multiplex PCR, TCRB sequences were amplified from cDNA into 87-bp fragments spanning the CDR3 region. The amplicons were sequenced using the Illumina HiSeq platform. As for how the authors treated the data: PCR bias was computationally corrected using synthetic template baselines, reads within Hamming distance 2 were collapsed, and singletons that could not be merged were discarded. Reads were aligned to IMGT to assign V, D and J genes, CDR3 length, and insertions or deletions at six rearrangement sites. Clonotype counts were normalized to sorted cell number within each subset before computing true diversity and Gini coefficients with the tcR R package. The overlap coefficient, calculated on TCRB nucleotide sequences, was used to measure repertoire sharing. As stored in TCRdb, this immuneACCESS dataset retains in-frame rearrangements with V and J assigned. A fraction of the clones does not appear; measured against another copy, unresolved V genes explain less than half of the discrepancy, and the remainder lacks a known reason. The V and J calls and the clone size are those of that table, but D and trimming were determined from the DNA. The sample yields 330,000 or so clones; around 15% were counted once. The ten largest account for approximately 7% of the sample.

Reading from cysteine to phenylalanine, the CDR3 counts 14 amino acids. Just the 42-base CDR3 DNA is kept, in frame starting at base 1. V and J lose 7 bases and 3 bases, and a span of 15 bases separates them. From a lookup of the germline V gene (reference sequence), CDR1 and CDR2 are LNHDA and SQIVND. This sequence was found in a young man in good health. The sequence is built from TRBV19 and TRBJ2-5; TRBD2 could be the D gene, as 5 bases match. Sequencing was done on a sample of central memory CD4+ T cells from blood. The base sequence is TGTGCCAGTACCCATGGGAGCGCCAAAGAGACCCAGTACTTC. The resulting protein is CASTHGSAKETQYF.